The clone carrying this T cell receptor (beta chain) has more than one count but fewer than ten. The antigen remains unidentified. V lost 2 bases to trimming and J lost 6 bases; unmatched junction nucleotides: 7. Germline V CDR1 and CDR2: MDHEN, SYDVKM. The CDR3 consists of 16 residues. This sample is drawn from a study of shared clonotypes between healthy human individuals. Study-level points and caveats: Across subsets, estimated richness was generally greater for naive than for memory populations.

In the original processing: As immunoSEQ supplied junction-only sequences (without quality scores), filtering differed. Produced via immunoSEQ multiplex PCR; TCRdb's table is partial and in-frame only. V and J calls and clone size are copied from that table; D and trimming were computed from the DNA. The data contain 850,000 to 1,200,000 clones, about three quarters of them singletons. In the CD4+ fraction, cells were divided into CD45RA+ naive and CD45RA-negative memory subsets. J is TRBJ1-5 and V is TRBV28, with TRBD1 matching over 10 bases. The sequencing input was memory CD4+ T cells sorted from blood. Subset: CD45RA-negative fraction. The TCR was taken from a man aged 18 to 30 in good health. In DNA form, the CDR3 reads TGTGCCAGCAGTTTAGTGGGACAGGGGAACGGTCAGCCCCAGCATTTT. Amino acids: CASSLVGQGNGQPQHF.